These 32 T cell receptor beta chains were sequenced from one sample in a study of blood T cells in healthy people across ages. Sample-barcoded 5' priming and a J-beta primer mix drove a second PCR of about 6 to 11 cycles. TCRdb passed the 5' RACE reads through MiXCR, listing each CDR3 protein once. The sample lists fewer than 800,000 distinct CDR3 sequences; 32% were seen once. The specimen sequenced was blood. The receptors originated from a woman aged 80 or over in good health.

The gene calls are TRBV20-1 and TRBJ2-2, with TRBD1 as a possible D gene (6 bases). Deletions cut 6 bases from V and 1 base from J, with 6 bases between. The CDR3 consists of 12 residues. Per the germline V gene, CDR1 is DFQATT and CDR2 is SNEGSKA (reference sequence). The DNA for the CDR3 is TGCAGTGCGGACAGGAACACCGGGGAGCTGTTTTTT. Translating it yields CSADRNTGELFF.

The rearrangement joins TRBV30 to TRBJ2-4, with D uncertain. Trimming took 1 base from V and 7 from J, leaving 14 bases between them. The V gene's germline CDR1 is GTSNPN and CDR2 SVGIG (reference sequence). The CDR3 is 14 amino acids. CDR3 in DNA: TGTGCCTGGAGTGAAAACGGCTTGGGGAACATTCAGTACTTC. Translation gives CAWSENGLGNIQYF.

This clonotype was counted many times. The chain joins TRBV6-6 to TRBJ1-5; weak D call: TRBD1 (5 bases). Trimming removed 4 bases from V and 6 bases from J, with 13 bases in between. The CDR3 is made up of 14 amino acids. CDR1 is MNHNY, CDR2 SVGAGI, per germline (reference sequence). The CDR3 DNA sequence: TGTGCCAGCAGTTGGGGCAGGGAGGGTCAGCCCCAGCATTTT. Translated: CASSWGREGQPQHF.

This clonotype was picked up many times. The chain joins TRBV20-1 to TRBJ2-3; D is perhaps TRBD2 (5 bases). This CDR3 is built from 12 residues. Per the germline V gene, CDR1 is DFQATT and CDR2 is SNEGSKA (reference sequence). Trimming took 6 bases from V and 1 from J, leaving 8 bases between them. The CDR3: CSAPGGTDTQYF. The CDR3 bases are TGCAGTGCCCCCGGGGGCACAGATACGCAGTATTTT.

This clonotype was recorded many times. The CDR3 loop is CASSTRGQGMRSPLHF. As DNA, the CDR3 is TGTGCCAGCAGTACCCGAGGACAGGGAATGAGGTCACCCCTCCACTTT. The rearrangement uses TRBV6-5 and TRBJ1-6, with 8 positions matching TRBD1. Germline V gene data show CDR1 as MNHEY and CDR2 as SVGAGI. Losses at the gene ends were 5 bases for V and 10 bases for J; bases not matched to a gene: 13. CDR3 length: 16 amino acids.

The V and J genes are TRBV6-6 and TRBJ1-5; possible D gene TRBD1, 5 bases. Germline CDR1 is MNHNY and CDR2 is SVGAGI (reference sequence). The length of the CDR3 is 14 residues. V gave up 6 bases and J gave up 6 bases, with 15 bases separating them. In DNA, the CDR3 is TGTGCCAGCAGGTTTCGCAGGGAGATTCAGCCCCAGCATTTT. Translation gives CASRFRREIQPQHF.

The chain has TRBV20-1 and TRBJ2-7; TRBD1 or TRBD2 may be the D gene (5 bases each). This CDR3 is built from 15 residues. V lost 5 bases to trimming and J lost 2 bases, with 19 bases between them. Germline-derived CDR1 and CDR2 are DFQATT and SNEGSKA (reference sequence). The CDR3 nucleotides read TGCAGTGCTCAAATCTTGACCGAGGGGCCCTACGAGCAGTACTTC. It specifies CSAQILTEGPYEQYF.

This clonotype has more than one count but fewer than ten. A much larger clone is a single base away; this may be a read error. The genes are TRBV2 and TRBJ2-3; 7 nucleotides line up with TRBD2. The ends lost 6 bases at V and 1 base at J; junction bases unmatched: 1. CDR1 SNHLY and CDR2 FYNNEI come from the germline V gene. This CDR3 spans 13 amino acids. CDR3 residues: CASRGGRTDTQYF. The DNA of the CDR3 is TGTGCCAGCAGGGGAGGGCGCACAGATACGCAGTATTTT.

As concerns this clonotype: A much bigger clone sits one base away, suggesting this may be a read error. J is TRBJ2-7 and V is TRBV10-3; TRBD1 agrees at 10 bases. This CDR3 region has 14 residues. The junction had 7 bases not matched to a gene; V was cut back by 8 bases and J by 3 bases. Germline-derived CDR1 and CDR2 are ENHRY and SYGVKD. For the CDR3, the DNA is TGTGCCATCGGTTCCGGACAGGGGGACTACGAGCAGTACTTC. This gives the protein CAIGSGQGDYEQYF.

Concerning this clonotype: A single base separates this from a much larger clone, so it may be a read error. This chain connects TRBV6-2 or TRBV6-3 to TRBJ2-4; D is ambiguous. Germline loops: CDR1 MNHEY, CDR2 SVGEGT. Trimming removed 5 bases at V and 8 bases at J, with 10 bases between. This CDR3 is built from 12 residues. CDR3 protein: CASSRSCHIQYF. The CDR3 DNA sequence: TGTGCCAGCAGTAGAAGTTGTCACATTCAGTACTTC.

This clonotype has at least ten counts. V usage is TRBV20-1 and J usage is TRBJ2-5; 10 nucleotides align to TRBD1. The CDR3 runs 21 residues. The J segment lost 0 bases and the V segment lost 2 bases, leaving 21 bases of the junction unmatched. From germline, CDR1 is DFQATT and CDR2 SNEGSKA (reference sequence). The CDR3 loop reads CSARPVTRTGGWEGYQETQYF. The CDR3 DNA is TGCAGTGCTAGACCCGTCACCCGGACAGGGGGGTGGGAAGGGTACCAAGAGACCCAGTACTTC.

With regard to this clonotype: A much larger clone sits a single nucleotide away, making a read error possible. This sequence joins TRBV20-1 and TRBJ1-2, with 8 positions matching TRBD1. With V trimmed by 6 bases and J by 4 bases, 4 bases remained unmatched. CDR1 is DFQATT, CDR2 SNEGSKA, per germline (reference sequence). There are 12 residues in the CDR3. The CDR3 region has the DNA TGCAGTGCAATCGGACAGGGCTATGGCTACACCTTC. This codes for CSAIGQGYGYTF.

V is TRBV29-1 and J is TRBJ1-1; D gene uncertain. The V gene's germline CDR1 is SQVTM and CDR2 ANQGSEA. Trimming removed 7 bases at V and 1 base at J, with 10 bases between. This CDR3 contains 12 residues. CDR3: CSAGMKNTEAFF. CDR3 sequence (DNA): TGCAGCGCCGGGATGAAGAACACTGAAGCTTTCTTT.

Details on this clonotype: At one end the junction does not follow the germline gene, possibly because of a read error. The gene calls are TRBV20-1 and TRBJ1-5; D is possibly TRBD1 (5 bases). CDR3 length: 13 amino acids. The V gene's germline CDR1 is DFQATT and CDR2 SNEGSKA (reference sequence). The CDR3 reads CSATQGRNRPQHF. In DNA form, the CDR3 reads TGCAGTGCTACGCAGGGCCGCAATCGGCCCCAGCATTTT.

The V gene is TRBV28, the J gene TRBJ1-5; maybe TRBD1 (6 bases). The CDR3 consists of 14 residues. V lost 10 bases and J lost 3, with 16 bases in between. CDR1 and CDR2 (germline): MDHEN, SYDVKM. For the CDR3, the DNA is TGTGCCATCCAAGGGGGACCTAACAATCAGCCCCAGCATTTT. It yields the protein CAIQGGPNNQPQHF.

The J gene is TRBJ2-2, the V gene TRBV5-1, with 10 bases matching TRBD2. Per the germline V gene, CDR1 is SGHRS and CDR2 is YFSETQ. Trimming took 0 bases from V and 7 from J; bases not matched to a gene: 6. This CDR3 has 16 residues. The CDR3 loop reads CASSLALAGADGELFF. The CDR3, as DNA: TGCGCCAGCAGCTTGGCCCTAGCGGGGGCGGACGGGGAGCTGTTTTTT.

On this clonotype: One base away lies a much larger clone, so this may be a sequencing read error. The V and J genes are TRBV11-2 and TRBJ2-1; tentatively, D is TRBD1 or TRBD2 (6 bases each). CDR3 length: 14 amino acids. Looked up from germline, CDR1 is SGHAT and CDR2 is FQNNGV. Trimming cost V 9 bases and J 7 bases, with 19 bases left between them. The CDR3 DNA reads TGTGCCAGTCTTCGGGACGGGGGCCCTAATGAGCAGTTCTTC. It translates to CASLRDGGPNEQFF.

The table lists this clonotype with many counts. The CDR3, as DNA: TGCAGTGCTAGAGATCCGGCAGGGAACCAAGAGACCCAGTACTTC. Its translation is CSARDPAGNQETQYF. The chain uses TRBV20-1 and TRBJ2-5, with D perhaps matching TRBD1 (5 bases). The germline gives CDR1 DFQATT, CDR2 SNEGSKA (reference sequence). This CDR3 comprises 15 residues. Trimming removed 0 bases from V and 0 bases from J, with 11 bases in between.

On this clonotype itself: Sequence at one end of the junction differs from germline and may be a read error. The DNA for the CDR3 is TGTGCCAGCGGCTTAACTCATAACAGATTCAATGAGCAGTTCTTC. Its protein product is CASGLTHNRFNEQFF. This chain connects TRBV7-2 to TRBJ2-1, with D unresolved. Germline assignment: CDR1 SGHTA and CDR2 FQGNSA. CDR3 size: 15 residues.

This clonotype was observed many times. This chain uses TRBV7-8 with TRBJ2-7, with a tentative D call TRBD2 (6 bases). CDR1 is SGHVS, CDR2 FQNEAQ, per germline. The CDR3 consists of 16 residues. The V and J ends lost 1 base and 7 bases respectively, with 20 bases between them. Here the CDR3 reads CASSLGRGLLAREQYF. CDR3 nucleotides: TGTGCCAGCAGCTTAGGGAGGGGCCTACTAGCTCGGGAGCAGTACTTC.

With regard to this clonotype: One end of the junction fails to match germline, which may point to a read error. The chain joins TRBV18 to TRBJ1-4, with 9 bases identical to TRBD1. The length of the CDR3 is 16 residues. CDR1 KGHSH and CDR2 LQKENI come from the germline V gene. CDR3 DNA sequence: TGTGCCGGCTCACTAACACCGGGACAGGGAGGTGAAAAACTGTTTTTT. It encodes CAGSLTPGQGGEKLFF.

With respect to this clonotype: It may be a read error: a sequence one base away is much more abundant. This chain uses TRBV11-2 with TRBJ2-7, with D tentatively TRBD2 (5 bases). The CDR3 is 12 residues long. The germline gives CDR1 SGHAT, CDR2 FQNNGV. With 1 base removed from V and 9 bases from J, the gap between germline ends came to 10 bases. CDR3 DNA sequence: TGTGCCAGCAGCTTAGCCCCGGGGTTGCAGTACTTC. This codes for CASSLAPGLQYF.

The V and J genes are TRBV20-1 and TRBJ1-1; unclear D gene. V lost 3 bases and J 1 base, leaving 9 bases between the germline ends. The CDR3 spans 13 residues. In germline, CDR1 is DFQATT, CDR2 SNEGSKA (reference sequence). The CDR3 sequence is CSARTDGNTEAFF. Here the CDR3 DNA reads TGCAGTGCTAGGACGGACGGGAACACTGAAGCTTTCTTT.

The table lists this clonotype with a few counts. The V and J genes are TRBV12-3 or TRBV12-4 and TRBJ2-2; D may be TRBD1 or TRBD2 (5 bases each). With 3 bases removed from V and 5 bases from J, the gap between germline ends came to 13 bases. The CDR3 is 15 amino acids. The CDR3 region has the DNA TGTGCCAGCAGTTTGGGGACGCTCCTTACCGGGGAGCTGTTTTTT. This translates into CASSLGTLLTGELFF.

With regard to this clonotype: This may arise from a read error, as a much more abundant clone is one base away. The chain has TRBV6-6 and TRBJ2-1, with D hard to call. V shed 0 bases and J shed 6 bases, with 6 bases lying between them. The CDR3 spans 13 residues. Germline CDR1 reads MNHNY; CDR2 reads SVGAGI (reference sequence). The CDR3 sequence: CASSYSKGNEQFF. Here the CDR3 DNA reads TGTGCCAGCAGTTACTCGAAAGGCAATGAGCAGTTCTTC.

This clonotype occurred a few times. This sequence joins TRBV5-1 and TRBJ2-5; D is unclear. The CDR3 contains 15 residues. Germline V lookup: CDR1 SGHRS, CDR2 YFSETQ. The germline V and J ends were trimmed by 0 bases and 7 bases, with 16 bases remaining between them. This CDR3 reads CASSLGSSGLGTQYF. Here the CDR3 DNA reads TGCGCCAGCAGCTTGGGATCTTCCGGTCTAGGGACCCAGTACTTC.

This clonotype was seen at least ten times. The chain combines TRBV27 with TRBJ2-3; D perhaps matches TRBD2 (7 bases). V was pared by 3 bases and J by 6 bases, with 19 bases between. Germline values: CDR1 MNHEY, CDR2 SMNVEV (reference sequence). The CDR3 is made up of 16 amino acids. The CDR3 loop is CASSFRRAGRGDTQYF. Written as DNA, the CDR3 is TGTGCCAGCAGTTTCAGGCGAGCGGGGAGGGGGGATACGCAGTATTTT.

This clonotype was recorded many times. The V gene is TRBV5-6, the J gene TRBJ2-5; either TRBD1 or TRBD2 may fit D (5 bases each). Trimming removed 3 bases from V and 5 bases from J, with 20 bases in between. This CDR3 has 16 amino acids. Germline V CDR1 and CDR2: SGHDT, YYEEEE. CDR3 protein: CASSSTYPGPGETQYF. The CDR3, as DNA: TGTGCCAGCAGCTCCACCTACCCGGGACCAGGGGAGACCCAGTACTTC.

There are many counts of this clonotype. The V gene is TRBV3-1, the J gene TRBJ1-6; D unresolved. CDR3 size: 14 residues. Germline V gene sequence: CDR1 LGHDT, CDR2 YNNKEL (reference sequence). V lost 0 bases and J lost 10, with 10 bases in between. The CDR3 DNA reads as TGTGCCAGCAGCCAAGACGTTGTAAGGTCACCCCTCCACTTT. Its translation is CASSQDVVRSPLHF.

Comment on this clonotype: A much larger clonotype is one base distant, so this may be a read error. The V call is TRBV20-1, the J call TRBJ2-3, with 8 bases matching TRBD2. Germline V gene sequence: CDR1 DFQATT, CDR2 SNEGSKA (reference sequence). The CDR3 loop spans 17 amino acids. CDR3 sequence: CSTSGTSGDILTDTQYF. In nucleotides, the CDR3 is TGCAGTACTAGCGGAACCTCGGGGGACATTCTTACAGATACGCAGTATTTT.

In nucleotides, the CDR3 is TGTGCCAGCAGCCAAGGCTCGGACAGGGGCGCCTGGGGTGAAAAACTGTTTTTT. It yields the protein CASSQGSDRGAWGEKLFF. This rearrangement joins TRBV14 to TRBJ1-4; TRBD1 agrees at 9 bases. Germline trimming cut 1 base from V and 7 bases from J; bases unmatched to any gene: 13. This CDR3 is built from 18 residues. From germline, CDR1 is SGHDN and CDR2 FVKESK.

This clonotype has a count of ten or more. The rearrangement uses TRBV7-2 and TRBJ1-5; D ambiguous. The ends were cut back, 5 bases at V and 1 base at J, with 6 bases in the middle. CDR1 and CDR2 (germline): SGHTA, FQGNSA. This CDR3 is built from 13 residues. This CDR3 is CASSPSSNQPQHF. The CDR3 DNA reads TGTGCCAGCAGCCCCAGCAGCAATCAGCCCCAGCATTTT.